These T cell receptor beta chains were read from a single sample in a study of cytomegalovirus exposure and HLA in healthy donors. Sequencing was performed with immunoSEQ multiplex PCR; in TCRdb, only in-frame clones are kept and a portion is missing. Counted here are some 100,000 clones, roughly 76% occurring once; the ten biggest clones make up around 12%. Sample: PBMCs. The origin of the receptors is a woman between 40 and 50 years old in good health and CMV-seropositive. Both conserved end residues are part of each CDR3. A D gene is named only where the DNA matches it firmly. Expanded clones are given a class, and other clones once, few, many or no size at all.

v_gene	j_gene	d_gene	abundance	CDR3aa	CDR3nt
TRBV7-2	TRBJ1-2	.	.	CASSSSRGGYTF	TGTGCCAGCAGCTCCTCACGGGGTGGCTACACCTTC
TRBV5-6	TRBJ2-5	TRBD2	once	CASSPPGLAGAQETQYF	TGTGCCAGCAGCCCCCCGGGACTAGCGGGGGCCCAAGAGACCCAGTACTTC
TRBV30	TRBJ1-2	.	few	CAWTAQLSPNNYGYTF	TGTGCCTGGACAGCCCAACTTAGCCCCAACAACTATGGCTACACCTTC
TRBV15	TRBJ1-4	.	.	CATSSSPGQSLFF	TGTGCCACCAGCAGCTCTCCCGGACAGTCATTGTTTTTT
TRBV10-2	TRBJ2-1	.	.	CATAFGRYNEQFF	TGCGCCACCGCGTTCGGGAGATACAATGAGCAGTTCTTC
TRBV19	TRBJ2-3	.	.	CASSIRGFSTDTQYF	TGTGCCAGTAGTATTAGAGGTTTCAGCACAGATACGCAGTATTTT
TRBV13	TRBJ2-2	TRBD2	.	CASSFTSGGPINTGELFF	TGTGCCAGCAGCTTTACTAGCGGGGGGCCGATTAACACCGGGGAGCTGTTTTTT
TRBV6-6	TRBJ2-1	.	.	CASSYSLLYEQFF	TGTGCCAGCAGTTACTCCCTCCTGTATGAGCAGTTCTTC
TRBV7-7	TRBJ2-2	.	.	CASSLGQNTGELFF	TGTGCCAGCAGCTTAGGGCAGAACACCGGGGAGCTGTTTTTT
TRBV18	TRBJ1-1	.	.	CASSPGGVVTEAFF	TGTGCCAGCTCACCGGGGGGGGTGGTCACTGAAGCTTTCTTT
TRBV5-4	TRBJ2-2	TRBD1	.	CASSLDTGAGELFF	TGTGCCAGCAGCTTGGACACAGGGGCCGGGGAGCTGTTTTTT
TRBV6-1	TRBJ2-1	.	.	CASVRDSSSEQFF	TGTGCCAGCGTCCGGGACTCCTCGAGTGAGCAGTTCTTC
TRBV2	TRBJ1-2	.	.	CASRATRAGSYGYTF	TGTGCCAGCAGGGCGACGAGGGCTGGAAGTTATGGCTACACCTTC
TRBV2	TRBJ1-3	.	.	CASSDQAAKGHF	TGTGCCAGCAGTGATCAAGCGGCAAAAGGGCATTTT
TRBV19	TRBJ1-5	.	.	CASSPAGLGEGNQPQHF	TGTGCCAGTAGTCCCGCGGGGCTAGGGGAGGGCAATCAGCCCCAGCATTTT
TRBV11-2	TRBJ1-2	.	.	CASSRNGQSYGYTF	TGTGCCAGCAGCCGAAACGGACAGAGCTATGGCTACACCTTC
TRBV30	TRBJ1-6	.	.	CAWSVESAGSPLHF	TGTGCCTGGAGTGTAGAGTCGGCGGGTTCACCCCTCCACTTT
TRBV11-2	TRBJ1-3	.	.	CASSFGVGNTIYF	TGTGCCAGCAGCTTCGGGGTAGGAAACACCATATATTTT
TRBV2	TRBJ1-2	TRBD1	.	CASSWDRVNYGYTF	TGTGCCAGCAGTTGGGACAGAGTTAACTATGGCTACACCTTC
TRBV7-2	TRBJ2-2	TRBD1	.	CASNADRAGELFF	TGTGCCAGCAACGCGGACAGGGCCGGGGAGCTGTTTTTT
TRBV5-1	TRBJ2-7	TRBD1	once	CASSLAYRGYEQYF	TGCGCCAGCAGCTTGGCCTACAGGGGATACGAGCAGTACTTC
TRBV7-9	TRBJ1-4	TRBD1	.	CASSPGTGNEKLFF	TGTGCCAGCAGCCCCGGGACAGGGAATGAAAAACTGTTTTTT
TRBV19	TRBJ1-5	.	.	CASNVGARQPQHF	TGTGCCAGTAATGTGGGGGCGCGTCAGCCCCAGCATTTT
TRBV15	TRBJ2-1	TRBD2	.	CATSTTLAGGSYNEQFF	TGTGCCACCAGCACCACTCTAGCGGGGGGCTCCTACAATGAGCAGTTCTTC
TRBV9	TRBJ2-1	.	.	CASSVVSSVSSYNEQFF	TGTGCCAGCAGCGTAGTATCCAGCGTTAGCTCCTACAATGAGCAGTTCTTC
TRBV5-1	TRBJ1-1	.	.	CASSLRLHTEAFF	TGCGCCAGCAGCTTGCGTCTCCACACTGAAGCTTTCTTT
TRBV30	TRBJ2-2	.	.	CAWSVNSYTGELFF	TGTGCCTGGAGTGTTAACAGCTACACCGGGGAGCTGTTTTTT
TRBV30	TRBJ2-1	TRBD1	.	CAWEGGWGTGNSHEQFF	TGTGCCTGGGAAGGGGGGTGGGGGACAGGGAACTCTCATGAGCAGTTCTTC
TRBV11-2	TRBJ2-2	.	.	CASSEQGAGELFF	TGTGCCAGCAGTGAGCAGGGCGCCGGGGAGCTGTTTTTT
TRBV25-1	TRBJ1-2	.	.	CASSDRDTYTF	TGTGCCAGCAGTGACAGGGATACCTACACCTTC
TRBV10-3	TRBJ1-5	TRBD1	once	CAIRQGTGNQPQHF	TGTGCCATCAGACAAGGGACAGGGAATCAGCCCCAGCATTTT
TRBV27	TRBJ2-7	TRBD2	.	CASSDLWTGGAYEQYF	TGTGCCAGCAGTGACCTCTGGACGGGGGGAGCCTACGAGCAGTACTTC
TRBV27	TRBJ1-2	TRBD1	.	CASRTSGGGYGYTF	TGTGCCAGCAGGACCTCAGGGGGAGGCTATGGCTACACCTTC
TRBV10-1	TRBJ1-6	.	.	CASPEWAWNSPLHF	TGCGCCAGCCCCGAGTGGGCGTGGAATTCACCCCTCCACTTT
TRBV5-1	TRBJ2-5	TRBD1	.	CASSFQGATQETQYF	TGCGCCAGCAGCTTCCAGGGGGCAACCCAAGAGACCCAGTACTTC
TRBV4-1	TRBJ2-6	.	.	CASGVMALSGANVLTF	TGCGCCAGCGGAGTCATGGCCCTCTCTGGGGCCAACGTCCTGACTTTC
TRBV5-6	TRBJ2-3	.	.	CASSYLQGLRSDTQYF	TGTGCCAGCAGTTACTTACAGGGTTTGAGGTCAGATACGCAGTATTTT
TRBV10-3	TRBJ1-5	TRBD1	.	CAISGTGLSQPQHF	TGTGCCATCAGCGGGACAGGGTTGAGCCAGCCCCAGCATTTT